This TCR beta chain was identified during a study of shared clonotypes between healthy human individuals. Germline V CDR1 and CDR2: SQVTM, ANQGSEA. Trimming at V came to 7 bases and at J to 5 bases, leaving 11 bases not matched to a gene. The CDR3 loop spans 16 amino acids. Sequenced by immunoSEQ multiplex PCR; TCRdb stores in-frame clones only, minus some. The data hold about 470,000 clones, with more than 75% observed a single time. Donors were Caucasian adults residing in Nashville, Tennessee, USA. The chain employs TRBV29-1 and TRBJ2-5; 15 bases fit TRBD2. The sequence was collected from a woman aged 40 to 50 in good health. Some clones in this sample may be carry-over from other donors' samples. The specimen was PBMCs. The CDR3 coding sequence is TGCAGCGAGCAGGGACTAGCGGGAGGCGGGGGGGAGACCCAGTACTTC. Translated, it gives CSEQGLAGGGGETQYF.